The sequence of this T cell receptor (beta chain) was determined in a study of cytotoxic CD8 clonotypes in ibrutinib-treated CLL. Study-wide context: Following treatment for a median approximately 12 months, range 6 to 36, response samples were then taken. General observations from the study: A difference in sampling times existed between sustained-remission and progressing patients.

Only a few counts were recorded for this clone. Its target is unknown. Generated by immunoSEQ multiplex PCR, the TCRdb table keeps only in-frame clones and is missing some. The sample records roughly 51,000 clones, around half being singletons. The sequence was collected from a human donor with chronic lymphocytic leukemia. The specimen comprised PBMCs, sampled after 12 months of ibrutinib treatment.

CDR3 DNA: TGTGCCAGCAGCTTAGGCGGGACAGGGGGCCGGTACGAGCAGTACTTC. It translates to CASSLGGTGGRYEQYF. The chain is built from TRBV7-8 and TRBJ2-7, with 12 bases lining up with TRBD1. CDR1 and CDR2 (germline): SGHVS, FQNEAQ. The CDR3 is made up of 16 amino acids. V was clipped by 1 base and J by 4 bases; unmatched bases: 5. The complete variable domain, with remaining parts taken from reference TRBV7-8 and TRBJ2-7, reads GAGVSQSPRYKVAKRGQDVALRCDPISGHVSLFWYQQALGQGPEFLTYFQNEAQLDKSGLPSDRFFAERPEGSVSTLKIQRTQQEDSAVYLCASSLGGTGGRYEQYFGPGTRLTVT.